The present T cell receptor (beta chain) was sequenced within a study of cytomegalovirus exposure and HLA in healthy donors. Study information: Around 200 million T cells yielded more than 95 million unique TCR beta sequences, as an earlier analysis found.

Amplification used 60 Vbeta primers and 13 Jbeta primers. The table came from immunoSEQ multiplex PCR; TCRdb's copy has only in-frame clones and leaves some out. The table has roughly 86,000 clones, over 65% seen once. Whereas donors were nominally healthy upon sampling, unrecorded immune exposures were probable. CDR1 is GTSNPN, CDR2 SVGIG, per germline (reference sequence). V was shortened by 5 bases and J by 1 base, with 9 bases between the two germline ends. This CDR3 region has 12 residues. The sequence derives from a man aged 25 to 40 in good health and CMV-seronegative. The sample taken for sequencing was PBMCs. The gene calls are TRBV30 and TRBJ2-7; D call uncertain. The chain's CDR3 is CAWAYQSYEQYF. Written as DNA, the CDR3 is TGTGCCTGGGCCTATCAATCCTACGAGCAGTACTTC.